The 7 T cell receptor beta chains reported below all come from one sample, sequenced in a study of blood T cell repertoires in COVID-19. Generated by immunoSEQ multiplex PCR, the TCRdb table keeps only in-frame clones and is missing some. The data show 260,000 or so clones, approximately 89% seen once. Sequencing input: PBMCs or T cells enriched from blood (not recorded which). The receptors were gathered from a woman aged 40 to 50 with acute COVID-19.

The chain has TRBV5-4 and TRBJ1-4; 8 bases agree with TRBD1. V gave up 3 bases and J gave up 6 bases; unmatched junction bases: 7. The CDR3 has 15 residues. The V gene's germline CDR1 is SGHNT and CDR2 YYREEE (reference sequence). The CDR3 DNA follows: TGTGCCAGCAGCTCGACAGGGGAAATGGATGAAAAACTGTTTTTT. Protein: CASSSTGEMDEKLFF.

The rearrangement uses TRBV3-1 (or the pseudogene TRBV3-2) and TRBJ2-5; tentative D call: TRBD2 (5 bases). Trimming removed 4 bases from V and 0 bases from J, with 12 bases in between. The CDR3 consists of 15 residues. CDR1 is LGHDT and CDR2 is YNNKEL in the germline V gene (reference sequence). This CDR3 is CASSLRADYQETQYF. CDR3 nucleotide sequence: TGTGCCAGCAGCCTTCGGGCGGACTACCAAGAGACCCAGTACTTC.

The CDR3: CASSFKGSYGYTF. The CDR3 DNA is TGTGCCAGCAGTTTTAAAGGGAGCTATGGCTACACCTTC. The V and J genes are TRBV27 and TRBJ1-2; D gene unclear. In germline, CDR1 is MNHEY, CDR2 SMNVEV (reference sequence). CDR3 length: 13 amino acids. V was clipped by 3 bases and J by 4 bases, with 9 bases between them.

CDR3: CASSPPSGRALPEQFF. For the CDR3, the DNA is TGTGCCAGCAGTCCGCCTAGCGGGAGGGCCTTACCTGAGCAGTTCTTC. This sequence joins TRBV28 and TRBJ2-1; 12 nucleotides align to TRBD2. The CDR3 runs 16 residues. V dropped 5 bases and J dropped 9; count of bases not matched to a gene: 11. CDR1 and CDR2 from the germline V gene are MDHEN and SYDVKM.

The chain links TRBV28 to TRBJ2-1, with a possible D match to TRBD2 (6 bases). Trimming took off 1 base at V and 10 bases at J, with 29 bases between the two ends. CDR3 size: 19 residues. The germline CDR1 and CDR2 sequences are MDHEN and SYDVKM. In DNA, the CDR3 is TGTGCCAGCAGTTTATATTTGGTTCGTGAAGAGGCGGGGCCTGAAGAGCAGTTCTTC. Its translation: CASSLYLVREEAGPEEQFF. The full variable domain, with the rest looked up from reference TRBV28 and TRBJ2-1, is DVKVTQSSRYLVKRTGEKVFLECVQDMDHENMFWYRQDPGLGLRLIYFSYDVKMKEKGDIPEGYSVSREKKERFSLILESASTNQTSMYLCASSLYLVREEAGPEEQFFGPGTRLTVL.

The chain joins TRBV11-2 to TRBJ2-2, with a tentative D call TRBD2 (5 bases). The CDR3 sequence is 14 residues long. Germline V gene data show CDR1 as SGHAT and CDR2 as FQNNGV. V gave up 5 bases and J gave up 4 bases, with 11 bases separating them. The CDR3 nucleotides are TGTGCCAGCAGCCCTCAAGGGAGCACCGGGGAGCTGTTTTTT. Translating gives CASSPQGSTGELFF.

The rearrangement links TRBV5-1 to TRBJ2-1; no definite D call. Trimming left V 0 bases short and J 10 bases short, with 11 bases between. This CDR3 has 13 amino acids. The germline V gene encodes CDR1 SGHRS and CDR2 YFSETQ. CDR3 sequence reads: CASSLDSPAEQFF. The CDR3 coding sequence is TGCGCCAGCAGCTTGGACAGTCCGGCGGAGCAGTTCTTC.